This T cell receptor beta chain was found in a study of shared clonotypes between healthy human individuals. The V and J ends lost 1 base and 4 bases respectively, with 17 bases between them. Looked up from germline, CDR1 is SGHTA and CDR2 is FQGNSA. The CDR3 runs to 16 residues. TCRdb's table, derived via immunoSEQ multiplex PCR, lists solely in-frame clones and lacks some. The sample shows 800,000 or so clones, roughly 96% of them seen only once. As defined, naive CD8 cells were CD45RO-negative and positively selected for CCR7, with terminally differentiated effector memory CD45RA+ cells excluded. Material for sequencing was naive CD8+ T cells sorted from blood. This receptor was obtained from a man in his thirties or forties in good health. The V call is TRBV7-2, the J call TRBJ2-7; tentatively, D is TRBD2 (6 bases). The DNA for the CDR3 is TGTGCCAGCAGCTTAGGTCTGGCGGGGACCGTGTACGAGCAGTACTTC. It is translated as CASSLGLAGTVYEQYF.